These T cell receptor beta chains were read from a single sample in a study of blood T cell repertoires in COVID-19. This table comes from immunoSEQ multiplex PCR, and its TCRdb copy is limited to in-frame clones, with some not included. The repertoire has about 100,000 clones, around 83% of them found once; the top ten carry approximately 4.1%. The sample was peripheral blood. These receptors were obtained from a woman in her 70s with acute or convalescent COVID-19. CDR3s include the opening cysteine and the closing phenylalanine or tryptophan. The D gene is left open where the match is weak. Only part of the rows carry a size: once, few, many, or a class if the clone is expanded.

v_gene	abundance	d_gene	j_gene	CDR3aa	CDR3nt
TRBV21-1	.	.	TRBJ1-3	CASSPKGQCPGNTIYF	TGTGCCAGCAGCCCCAAGGGACAGTGCCCTGGAAACACCATATATTTT
TRBV11-2	once	.	TRBJ2-1	CASSPFSYNEQFF	TGTGCCAGCAGCCCATTTTCCTACAATGAGCAGTTCTTC
TRBV2	few	TRBD1	TRBJ1-2	CASSDGRGPSGYTF	TGTGCCAGCAGTGATGGCAGGGGGCCCTCTGGCTACACCTTC
TRBV28	.	.	TRBJ1-2	CASTPREYGYTF	TGTGCCAGCACCCCTCGAGAGTATGGCTACACCTTC
TRBV23-1	.	TRBD2	TRBJ2-1	CASSQLTSGRASGSGNEQFF	TGCGCCAGCAGTCAACTGACTAGCGGGAGGGCTTCGGGCTCGGGCAATGAGCAGTTCTTC
TRBV12-3/TRBV12-4	.	.	TRBJ2-6	CASSRSGANVLTF	TGTGCCAGCAGTCGTTCTGGGGCCAACGTCCTGACTTTC
TRBV25-1	.	.	TRBJ1-1	CASSEWARGRENTEAFF	TGTGCCAGCAGTGAATGGGCGAGAGGACGGGAGAACACTGAAGCTTTCTTT
TRBV29-1	.	TRBD1	TRBJ1-1	CSVEDRDRVMNTEAFF	TGCAGCGTTGAAGATAGGGACAGGGTCATGAACACTGAAGCTTTCTTT
TRBV29-1	.	.	TRBJ2-5	CSVRGGVLETQYF	TGCAGCGTCCGCGGAGGAGTCTTAGAGACCCAGTACTTC
TRBV5-1	.	.	TRBJ2-3	CASSLGDSADTQYF	TGCGCCAGCAGCTTGGGTGACAGCGCAGATACGCAGTATTTT
TRBV5-8	few	TRBD1	TRBJ2-7	CASSLEGQSYHEQYF	TGTGCCAGCAGCCTAGAGGGACAGTCTTACCACGAGCAGTACTTC
TRBV7-8	.	TRBD2	TRBJ2-1	CASSLVPTSGSWNEQFF	TGTGCCAGCAGCTTAGTCCCGACTAGCGGGAGCTGGAATGAGCAGTTCTTC
TRBV4-2	.	.	TRBJ2-2	CASSHPRLANTGELFF	TGTGCCAGCAGCCACCCCCGGCTAGCGAACACCGGGGAGCTGTTTTTT
TRBV28	.	.	TRBJ1-5	CASSFGVGISNQPQHF	TGTGCCAGCAGTTTCGGGGTGGGTATAAGCAATCAGCCCCAGCATTTT
TRBV6-4	.	.	TRBJ1-2	CASQPGHNYGYTF	TGTGCCAGTCAACCGGGACACAACTATGGCTACACCTTC
TRBV28	.	TRBD1	TRBJ2-1	CASRGQGGGGEQFF	TGTGCCAGCAGAGGACAGGGCGGTGGAGGTGAGCAGTTCTTC
TRBV5-1	.	.	TRBJ2-1	CASRRATEGYNEQFF	TGCGCCAGCAGGAGGGCCACGGAAGGTTACAATGAGCAGTTCTTC
TRBV2	.	.	TRBJ1-5	CASTTEAGSQPQHF	TGTGCCAGCACCACCGAAGCAGGCAGTCAGCCCCAGCATTTT
TRBV5-8	.	.	TRBJ2-5	CASSQTGVETQYF	TGTGCCAGCAGCCAGACAGGTGTGGAGACCCAGTACTTC
TRBV19	.	TRBD1	TRBJ1-2	CASSIRTGGYGYTF	TGTGCCAGTAGTATCCGGACAGGAGGATATGGCTACACCTTC
TRBV11-3	.	.	TRBJ2-4	CASSDTGGQLAKNIQYF	TGTGCCAGCAGCGATACCGGGGGACAGTTAGCCAAAAACATTCAGTACTTC
TRBV19	.	TRBD1	TRBJ2-1	CATRGLGIYNEQFF	TGTGCCACCAGGGGGCTTGGGATATACAATGAGCAGTTCTTC
TRBV5-1	.	TRBD2	TRBJ2-1	CASRGLAGGNNEQFF	TGCGCCAGCAGGGGACTAGCGGGAGGAAACAATGAGCAGTTCTTC
TRBV5-4	once	TRBD1	TRBJ1-1	CASETGGAYTEAFF	TGTGCCAGCGAGACAGGGGGCGCATACACTGAAGCTTTCTTT
TRBV28	.	.	TRBJ1-6	CASKRSSYNSPLHF	TGTGCCAGCAAACGGAGCTCCTATAATTCACCCCTCCACTTT
TRBV7-6	few	TRBD2	TRBJ2-1	CASSLSTSGRATKDEQFF	TGTGCCAGCAGCTTATCAACTAGCGGGAGGGCCACTAAAGATGAGCAGTTCTTC
TRBV24-1	.	TRBD2	TRBJ2-1	CATSDREGLTYNEQFF	TGTGCCACCAGTGATCGCGAGGGACTAACTTACAATGAGCAGTTCTTC